Each of the 4 T cell receptor beta chains below was sequenced from the same sample in a study of T cell changes during pregnancy in multiple sclerosis. TCRdb's table, derived via immunoSEQ multiplex PCR, lists solely in-frame clones and lacks some. The sample yields some 85,000 clones, nearly 95% seen once. This sample comprised peripheral blood, obtained in the second trimester of pregnancy. The receptors stem from a female donor with multiple sclerosis, enrolled in a pregnancy study.

This chain joins TRBV19 and TRBJ2-1, with 11 bases aligning to TRBD2. The CDR3 runs 18 residues. The germline V gene encodes CDR1 LNHDA and CDR2 SQIVND (reference sequence). Trimming at V came to 7 bases and at J to 1 base, leaving 12 bases not matched to a gene. The CDR3 region has the DNA TGTGCCAGTAAACTGACCACAACTAGCGGGAGTTCCTACAATGAGCAGTTCTTC. It codes for CASKLTTTSGSSYNEQFF.

This chain joins TRBV27 and TRBJ2-6; 7 nucleotides align to TRBD1. Germline CDR1 and CDR2: MNHEY and SMNVEV (reference sequence). The CDR3 has 14 residues. V lost 3 bases to trimming and J lost 9 bases; unmatched junction nucleotides: 5. The CDR3: CASSFSGGVNVLTF. The CDR3 DNA sequence: TGTGCCAGCAGTTTTTCAGGGGGTGTCAACGTCCTGACTTTC. Using reference TRBV27 and TRBJ2-6 for the parts outside the CDR3, the full variable domain is EAQVTQNPRYLITVTGKKLTVTCSQNMNHEYMSWYRQDPGLGLRQIYYSMNVEVTDKGDVPEGYKVSRKEKRNFPLILESPSPNQTSLYFCASSFSGGVNVLTFGAGSRLTVL.

The chain employs TRBV9 and TRBJ2-1, with 7 bases lining up with TRBD2. This CDR3 has 13 residues. Germline CDR1 is SGDLS and CDR2 is YYNGEE. The ends lost 4 bases at V and 10 bases at J; junction bases unmatched: 8. CDR3 sequence reads: CASSRPSGGEQFF. The CDR3 nucleotides are TGTGCCAGCAGCAGACCTTCGGGGGGAGAGCAGTTCTTC.

This clone was seen once. This chain links TRBV19 with TRBJ2-7; D ambiguous. Germline lookup yields CDR1 LNHDA and CDR2 SQIVND (reference sequence). V dropped 5 bases and J dropped 6 bases, with 23 bases sitting between them. This CDR3 is 16 amino acids long. The CDR3 nucleotides are TGTGCCAGTAGTCTCCTCTCACCCGCTTTTGGAGCCGAGCAGTACTTC. Translated, it gives CASSLLSPAFGAEQYF.